A single sample gave rise to the 8 T cell receptor beta chains below, sequenced in a study of cytomegalovirus exposure and HLA in healthy donors. PCR involved 60 Vbeta and 13 Jbeta primers. Assay: immunoSEQ multiplex PCR; the TCRdb copy retains only in-frame clones and omits some. The repertoire holds 120,000 or so clones, with approximately 76% as singletons. The source material was PBMCs. Receptors originate from a man in his forties or fifties in good health and CMV-seropositive.

CDR3 amino acids: CASSPGTAGGYEQYF. The CDR3 nucleotides are TGTGCCAGCAGCCCCGGGACGGCGGGGGGTTACGAGCAGTACTTC. The chain employs TRBV7-9 and TRBJ2-7, with 8 bases matching TRBD2. The germline V gene encodes CDR1 SEHNR and CDR2 FQNEAQ (reference sequence). V gave up 5 bases and J gave up 4 bases; unmatched junction bases: 10. The CDR3 is made up of 15 amino acids.

CDR3 in amino acids: CASSESGRVIKDNEQFF. The CDR3 coding sequence is TGCGCCAGCAGTGAGTCGGGGCGAGTCATCAAGGACAATGAGCAGTTCTTC. The rearrangement links TRBV10-1 to TRBJ2-1; perhaps TRBD1 as D (5 bases). The CDR3 covers 17 residues. The V gene lost 0 bases and the J gene lost 5 bases, with 17 bases spanning the gap. The germline V gene encodes CDR1 WNHNN and CDR2 SYGVQD (reference sequence).

The chain employs TRBV7-2 and TRBJ1-2; unclear D gene. CDR3 size: 12 residues. V lost 3 bases, J lost 5 bases, and 7 bases lay in between. Germline values: CDR1 SGHTA, CDR2 FQGNSA. The CDR3 DNA reads as TGTGCCAGCAGCTTCGAGGGTTATGGCTACACCTTC. It yields the protein CASSFEGYGYTF.

This clone was recorded once. The chain carries TRBV11-3 and TRBJ2-3, with D perhaps TRBD1 (5 bases). Germline V gene sequence: CDR1 SGHNT, CDR2 YENEEA. Trimming removed 6 bases from V and 1 base from J, with 8 bases in between. This CDR3 contains 13 residues. CDR3 sequence reads: CASRGARTDTQYF. DNA of the CDR3: TGTGCCAGCAGAGGGGCACGCACAGATACGCAGTATTTT.

The sample holds a few counts of this clone. The genes are TRBV9 and TRBJ2-5; D unclear. The CDR3 covers 12 residues. V was trimmed by 4 bases and J by 1 base, leaving 5 bases between them. Germline V gene lookup returns CDR1 SGDLS and CDR2 YYNGEE. The CDR3 sequence: CASSPSQETQYF. The CDR3 DNA follows: TGTGCCAGCAGCCCCTCCCAAGAGACCCAGTACTTC.

This rearrangement joins TRBV5-1 to TRBJ1-4, with D tentatively TRBD1 (5 bases). Between the trimmed V and J ends, which lost 0 bases and 5 bases, there was a span of 11 bases. Germline CDR1 and CDR2: SGHRS and YFSETQ. This CDR3 is built from 15 residues. The CDR3 region is CASSLGGSLNEKLFF. In DNA form, the CDR3 reads TGCGCCAGCAGCTTGGGGGGCAGCTTAAATGAAAAACTGTTTTTT.

V gene TRBV7-2 combines with J gene TRBJ2-2; D is perhaps TRBD2 (5 bases). Between the trimmed V and J ends, which lost 1 base and 5 bases, there was a span of 8 bases. The CDR3 is made up of 14 amino acids. The germline CDR1 and CDR2 sequences are SGHTA and FQGNSA. CDR3 DNA: TGTGCCAGCAGCTTAGGGCGACTAACCGGGGAGCTGTTTTTT. This gives the protein CASSLGRLTGELFF.

By proportion, this clone is medium-sized. The chain is built from TRBV11-2 and TRBJ1-2; 7 nucleotides line up with TRBD1. The CDR3 length is 15 residues. After removal of 9 bases from V and 8 bases from J, the junction contained 18 bases not matched to a gene. Germline values: CDR1 SGHAT, CDR2 FQNNGV. The CDR3 spells CASIVTGNLLRGYTF. CDR3 in DNA: TGTGCCAGTATAGTGACAGGGAACCTGCTAAGAGGCTACACCTTC.